These 6 T cell receptor beta chains were all obtained from the same sample, sequenced in a study of CD8 T cells in Susac syndrome. When the RNA was reverse transcribed, random hexamers were used with an input of 0.5 to 1 ug. A single record per CDR3 protein comes from TCRdb applying MiXCR to the immunoSEQ multiplex PCR reads. The table shows approximately 83,000 distinct CDR3 sequences, with 94% occurring only once. Source material: CD8+ T cells from PBMCs. The source is a human donor with Susac syndrome.

The V and J genes are TRBV7-9 and TRBJ1-5; no firm D call. The CDR3 runs to 11 residues. V lost 4 bases, J lost 9 bases, and 7 bases lay in between. Germline values: CDR1 SEHNR, CDR2 FQNEAQ (reference sequence). DNA of the CDR3: TGTGCCAGCAGCTCCGCAGGGCCCCAGCATTTT. Protein product: CASSSAGPQHF. Full variable domain (outside the CDR3, taken from reference TRBV7-9 and TRBJ1-5): DTGVSQNPRHKITKRGQNVTFRCDPISEHNRLYWYRQTLGQGPEFLTYFQNEAQLEKSRLLSDRFSAERPKGSFSTLEIQRTEQGDSAMYLCASSSAGPQHFGDGTRLSIL.

The chain couples TRBV5-6 to TRBJ1-1; D unresolved. V was trimmed by 2 bases and J by 2 bases, leaving 7 bases between them. The CDR3 runs 13 residues. The germline gives CDR1 SGHDT, CDR2 YYEEEE. The CDR3 here is CASSFSSNTEAFF. The CDR3 DNA follows: TGTGCCAGCAGCTTTTCGTCTAACACTGAAGCTTTCTTT.

The chain employs TRBV27 and TRBJ2-7; 9 bases align to TRBD1. CDR1 and CDR2 (germline): MNHEY, SMNVEV (reference sequence). The CDR3 contains 10 residues. After removal of 7 bases from V and 12 bases from J, the junction contained 4 bases not matched to a gene. CDR3 sequence (DNA): TGTGCCAGCACCGGGGACAGGGTGTACTTC. Protein sequence: CASTGDRVYF.

This chain uses TRBV12-3 or TRBV12-4 with TRBJ2-1, with 11 bases fitting TRBD1. Trimming at V came to 4 bases and at J to 8 bases, leaving 4 bases not matched to a gene. CDR3 length equals 14 residues. This CDR3 is CASSSGQGADEQFF. The CDR3 bases are TGTGCCAGCAGTTCCGGACAGGGGGCCGATGAGCAGTTCTTC.

This clonotype was seen a single time. This chain links TRBV6-5 with TRBJ2-2, with unresolved D. Germline V CDR1 and CDR2: MNHEY, SVGAGI. The CDR3 is 12 residues long. V dropped 6 bases and J dropped 3 bases, with 5 bases sitting between them. The DNA for the CDR3 is TGTGCCAGCAGGCTCGACACCGGGGAGCTGTTTTTT. It encodes CASRLDTGELFF.

J is TRBJ2-5 and V is TRBV9, with D uncertain. This CDR3 is built from 15 residues. Trimming pared 0 bases from V and 0 bases from J, leaving 9 bases between. From germline, CDR1 is SGDLS and CDR2 YYNGEE. The DNA for the CDR3 is TGTGCCAGCAGCGTAGAACCAGACTACCAAGAGACCCAGTACTTC. It yields the protein CASSVEPDYQETQYF. The whole variable domain, remainder taken from reference TRBV9 and TRBJ2-5, is DSGVTQTPKHLITATGQRVTLRCSPRSGDLSVYWYQQSLDQGLQFLIQYYNGEERAKGNILERFSAQQFPDLHSELNLSSLELGDSALYFCASSVEPDYQETQYFGPGTRLLVL.